The entry below gives a single TCR beta chain sequence along with its context. These data originate in a study of blood T cell repertoires in COVID-19. Whole-study context: Researchers got acute and convalescent COVID-19 samples from the United States, Italy and Spain.

The CDR3 runs to 17 residues. Trimming pared 3 bases from V and 0 bases from J, leaving 18 bases between. The V gene's germline CDR1 is SGHRS and CDR2 YFSETQ. In the authors' workflow: By means of reference gene primer amplification, nucleated cell counts were estimated. Produced via immunoSEQ multiplex PCR; TCRdb's table is partial and in-frame only. V and J calls and clone size are given by that table; D and trimming were obtained from the DNA. Seen here are roughly 190,000 clones, roughly nine tenths observed once, and the top ten hold 10% to 11%. The chain combines TRBV5-1 with TRBJ1-2, with D hard to call. The TCR sequence derives from a woman in her sixties or seventies with COVID-19, enrolled during active disease. The material sequenced was peripheral blood. CDR3: CASSSGLIPLANYGYTF. CDR3 coding DNA: TGCGCCAGCAGCTCCGGACTCATTCCTTTAGCTAACTATGGCTACACCTTC.